The 22 T cell receptor beta chains reported below all come from one sample, sequenced in a study of blood T cell repertoires in COVID-19. TCRdb's copy holds only in-frame clones and misses some; the assay was immunoSEQ multiplex PCR. The sample shows about 370,000 clones, approximately 89% of them seen only once. Sequenced: PBMCs or T cells enriched from blood (not recorded which). These receptor sequences come from a woman in her twenties or thirties who had recovered from COVID-19.

This clone was counted a single time. The J gene is TRBJ2-7, the V gene TRBV5-8; D unresolved. There are 12 residues in the CDR3. Germline CDR1 is SGHTS and CDR2 is YDEGEE. Between the trimmed V and J ends, which lost 4 bases and 3 bases, there was a span of 8 bases. The CDR3 bases are TGTGCCAGCAGCCGTCTAGACTACGAGCAGTACTTC. It yields the protein CASSRLDYEQYF.

CDR3 nucleotide sequence: TGTGCCAGCAGTCCTAGCGGGCGCGCCGGGGAGCTGTTTTTT. Amino acids: CASSPSGRAGELFF. J is TRBJ2-2 and V is TRBV27; 8 bases line up with TRBD2. The CDR3 covers 14 residues. V was pared by 5 bases and J by 6 bases, with 5 bases of the junction left unmatched. Germline V lookup: CDR1 MNHEY, CDR2 SMNVEV (reference sequence).

The genes are TRBV7-9 and TRBJ1-4; D ambiguous. CDR3 size: 15 residues. Per the germline V gene, CDR1 is SEHNR and CDR2 is FQNEAQ (reference sequence). Trimming pared 1 base from V and 4 bases from J, leaving 10 bases between. The CDR3 DNA is TGTGCCAGCAGCTTAGGCGGGGAATTTAATGAAAAACTGTTTTTT. This encodes CASSLGGEFNEKLFF. Combining the CDR3 with reference TRBV7-9 and TRBJ1-4 gives the whole variable domain DTGVSQNPRHKITKRGQNVTFRCDPISEHNRLYWYRQTLGQGPEFLTYFQNEAQLEKSRLLSDRFSAERPKGSFSTLEIQRTEQGDSAMYLCASSLGGEFNEKLFFGSGTQLSVL.

The genes are TRBV28 and TRBJ2-6; possibly TRBD1 for D (5 bases). The CDR3 extends over 16 amino acids. Germline loops: CDR1 MDHEN, CDR2 SYDVKM. Between the trimmed V and J ends, which lost 7 bases and 2 bases, there was a span of 15 bases. The CDR3 sequence: CASNRSVGPGANVLTF. In nucleotides, the CDR3 is TGTGCCAGCAACCGCTCCGTGGGGCCTGGGGCCAACGTCCTGACTTTC.

V is TRBV29-1 and J is TRBJ2-2; D remains ambiguous. From germline, CDR1 is SQVTM and CDR2 ANQGSEA. The CDR3 has 12 residues. V lost 4 bases to trimming and J lost 1 base, with 4 bases between them. The CDR3 reads CSVAKNTGELFF. The DNA of the CDR3 is TGCAGCGTTGCTAAGAACACCGGGGAGCTGTTTTTT.

V is TRBV24-1 and J is TRBJ2-1, with 9 bases identical to TRBD1. Germline loops: CDR1 KGHDR, CDR2 SFDVKD. The V gene end was trimmed by 5 bases and the J gene end by 1 base; junction bases not matched to a gene: 8. The CDR3 spans 17 residues. CDR3 residues: CATSANFGTGSYNEQFF. The CDR3 DNA reads as TGTGCCACCAGTGCCAACTTCGGGACAGGGTCCTACAATGAGCAGTTCTTC.

In this sample, this clone turned up once. This chain connects TRBV28 to TRBJ1-2, with TRBD1 matching 9 bases. This CDR3 is 15 amino acids long. From germline, CDR1 is MDHEN and CDR2 SYDVKM. Trimming cost V 5 bases and J 8 bases; bases outside gene matches: 12. The CDR3 DNA is TGTGCCAGCAGTCTCGGGACAGGGACTCTCCGGGGCTACACCTTC. Residues: CASSLGTGTLRGYTF.

This chain joins TRBV18 and TRBJ1-5; D call uncertain. The CDR3 runs 14 residues. The germline V gene has CDR1 KGHSH and CDR2 LQKENI. Deletions cut 3 bases from V and 8 bases from J, with 14 bases between. CDR3 in DNA: TGTGCCAGCTCACCCGACTCGGGTATTAAGCCCCAGCATTTT. This gives the protein CASSPDSGIKPQHF. The entire variable domain, with the rest obtained from reference TRBV18 and TRBJ1-5, is as follows: NAGVMQNPRHLVRRRGQEARLRCSPMKGHSHVYWYRQLPEEGLKFMVYLQKENIIDESGMPKERFSAEFPKEGPSILRIQQVVRGDSAAYFCASSPDSGIKPQHFGDGTRLSIL.

The sample holds one count of this clone. This sequence joins TRBV5-1 and TRBJ1-6; D unclear. Germline V gene sequence: CDR1 SGHRS, CDR2 YFSETQ. The CDR3 is 15 residues long. Trimming removed 0 bases from V and 7 bases from J, with 11 bases in between. CDR3 sequence (DNA): TGCGCCAGCAGCTTGGATCCCCAGATGAATTCACCCCTCCACTTT. This sequence encodes CASSLDPQMNSPLHF.

The rearrangement uses TRBV5-1 and TRBJ1-4; TRBD1 agrees at 7 bases. Germline values: CDR1 SGHRS, CDR2 YFSETQ. The CDR3 runs 15 residues. V lost 4 bases, J lost 3 bases, and 6 bases stayed unmatched. CDR3 in amino acids: CASSPGTVPNEKLFF. CDR3 sequence (DNA): TGCGCCAGCAGCCCAGGGACAGTTCCTAATGAAAAACTGTTTTTT.

The chain carries TRBV6-2 or TRBV6-3 and TRBJ1-6; D remains unclear. Germline V lookup: CDR1 MNHEY, CDR2 SVGEGT. V lost 6 bases to trimming and J lost 7 bases, with 7 bases between them. The CDR3 runs 12 residues. CDR3 in amino acids: CASSLQNSPLHF. CDR3 DNA: TGTGCCAGCAGCCTACAGAATTCACCCCTCCACTTT.

The chain is built from TRBV6-5 and TRBJ1-1, with TRBD1 identical over 8 bases. V gave up 0 bases and J gave up 8 bases; unmatched junction bases: 5. The V gene's germline CDR1 is MNHEY and CDR2 SVGAGI. This CDR3 is built from 14 residues. The CDR3 sequence: CASSYSPGGNEAFF. The CDR3 DNA is TGTGCCAGCAGTTACTCGCCAGGGGGCAACGAAGCTTTCTTT.

V gene TRBV9 combines with J gene TRBJ2-1, with a weak D call TRBD1 (5 bases). Germline lookup yields CDR1 SGDLS and CDR2 YYNGEE. The CDR3 sequence is 16 residues long. Trimming left V 4 bases short and J 4 bases short, with 18 bases between. CDR3 region: CASSPGSLVEYNEQFF. CDR3 in DNA: TGTGCCAGCAGCCCAGGGTCCCTAGTGGAGTACAATGAGCAGTTCTTC.

The V call is TRBV30, the J call TRBJ2-5; TRBD1 is a possible D gene (5 bases). The length of the CDR3 is 16 residues. Germline assignment: CDR1 GTSNPN and CDR2 SVGIG (reference sequence). V dropped 0 bases and J dropped 1 base, with 15 bases sitting between them. CDR3 region: CAWSVRTPGRQETQYF. CDR3 nucleotides: TGTGCCTGGAGTGTAAGGACACCAGGGCGCCAAGAGACCCAGTACTTC. Based on the CDR3 plus reference TRBV30 and TRBJ2-5, the full variable domain is SQTIHQWPATLVQPVGSPLSLECTVEGTSNPNLYWYRQAAGRGLQLLFYSVGIGQISSEVPQNLSASRPQDRQFILSSKKLLLSDSGFYLCAWSVRTPGRQETQYFGPGTRLLVL.

V usage is TRBV29-1 and J usage is TRBJ2-7; D is unresolved. Trimming took off 4 bases at V and 2 bases at J, with 9 bases between the two ends. CDR1 and CDR2 (germline): SQVTM, ANQGSEA. This CDR3 has 12 residues. The CDR3 coding sequence is TGCAGCGTTGCATACCAGACCTACGAGCAGTACTTC. Amino acid sequence: CSVAYQTYEQYF.

Here the CDR3 reads CATKTSAPGNEQFF. CDR3 in DNA: TGTGCCACCAAGACTAGCGCCCCGGGGAATGAGCAGTTCTTC. The chain uses TRBV24-1 and TRBJ2-1, with TRBD2 identical over 8 bases. This CDR3 contains 14 residues. Germline V gene lookup returns CDR1 KGHDR and CDR2 SFDVKD. Losses at the gene ends were 8 bases for V and 7 bases for J; bases not matched to a gene: 9.

The chain recombines TRBV5-1 with TRBJ1-1; 9 nucleotides match TRBD1. The CDR3 length is 14 residues. Germline V gene sequence: CDR1 SGHRS, CDR2 YFSETQ. J was trimmed by 5 bases and V by 4 bases; bases with no gene match: 6. The DNA for the CDR3 is TGCGCCAGCAGCACCTGGACAGGGGAAACTGAAGCTTTCTTT. It specifies CASSTWTGETEAFF.

This clone has more than one count but fewer than ten. The J gene is TRBJ1-2, the V gene TRBV6-5, with 9 bases matching TRBD1. Trimming took 9 bases from V and 7 from J; bases not matched to a gene: 12. There are 14 residues in the CDR3. Germline loops: CDR1 MNHEY, CDR2 SVGAGI. The CDR3 DNA follows: TGTGCCAGTTCGGGACAGGGCGCGGGTGTTGGCTACACCTTC. Translating it yields CASSGQGAGVGYTF.

V and J are TRBV9 and TRBJ2-2; 7 bases fit TRBD2. This CDR3 region has 16 residues. Unmatched junction bases numbered 9, after V lost 4 bases and J lost 3 bases. The germline V gene encodes CDR1 SGDLS and CDR2 YYNGEE. CDR3 DNA sequence: TGTGCCAGCAGCACGAGGGAGGGGCTGGACACCGGGGAGCTGTTTTTT. This translates into CASSTREGLDTGELFF.

The chain carries TRBV6-5 and TRBJ1-1; 7 positions agree with TRBD1. After removal of 5 bases from V and 4 bases from J, the junction contained 7 bases not matched to a gene. Germline V gives CDR1 MNHEY, CDR2 SVGAGI. The CDR3 is 14 amino acids. DNA of the CDR3: TGTGCCAGCAGTCCCGCCGGACAGGCCACTGAAGCTTTCTTT. It specifies CASSPAGQATEAFF.

This chain joins TRBV28 and TRBJ2-1; TRBD2 aligns across 7 bases. Germline values: CDR1 MDHEN, CDR2 SYDVKM. After removal of 2 bases from V and 2 bases from J, the junction contained 3 bases not matched to a gene. The CDR3 loop spans 15 amino acids. The CDR3 loop is CASSLELATYNEQFF. DNA for the CDR3: TGTGCCAGCAGTTTAGAACTAGCGACCTACAATGAGCAGTTCTTC.

This clone was seen once. The chain employs TRBV27 and TRBJ2-4; 13 bases agree with TRBD2. J was trimmed by 12 bases and V by 3 bases; bases with no gene match: 17. This CDR3 has 18 residues. The germline V gene encodes CDR1 MNHEY and CDR2 SMNVEV (reference sequence). CDR3 in amino acids: CASSLRTSGSQGLYAQYF. The CDR3 DNA reads as TGTGCCAGCAGTTTGAGGACTAGCGGGAGCCAGGGTTTGTATGCTCAGTACTTC.